This T cell receptor beta chain was obtained from a study of blood T cell repertoires in COVID-19. Study-wide background: The samples span acute and convalescent COVID-19 from the United States, Italy and Spain. PBMCs, B-cell-depleted T cells, or T cells were the source of the cDNA or gDNA that made up the material.

The CDR3 extends over 15 amino acids. The V and J ends lost 5 bases and 8 bases, in that order; junction bases with no gene match: 6. Germline CDR1 and CDR2: LNHDA and SQIVND (reference sequence). Original methodology: Scientists estimated how many nucleated cells there were by amplifying reference gene primers. This table comes from immunoSEQ multiplex PCR, and its TCRdb copy is limited to in-frame clones, with some not included. That table supplies the V and J calls and clone size; D and trimming were determined from the DNA. The data show 300,000 to 400,000 clones, with about 88% seen just once and under 3% held by the top ten.

The TCR comes from a human donor in a cohort sampled during active COVID-19. The V call is TRBV19, the J call TRBJ2-1; TRBD2 matches 13 bases. Material for sequencing was peripheral blood. DNA for the CDR3: TGTGCCAGTAGTCTAGGACTAGCGGGAGAAGATGAGCAGTTCTTC. Translating gives CASSLGLAGEDEQFF.